This T cell receptor beta chain was captured by sequencing in a study of cytomegalovirus exposure and HLA in healthy donors. PCR involved 60 Vbeta and 13 Jbeta primers. Produced via immunoSEQ multiplex PCR; TCRdb's table is partial and in-frame only. This sample has about 160,000 clones; 80% to 90% occur once, and the top ten carry about 2%. This CDR3 has 10 residues. Germline values: CDR1 SNHLY, CDR2 FYNNEI. V was shortened by 6 bases and J by 2 bases, with 2 bases between the two germline ends. Sequenced sample: PBMCs. This receptor was obtained from a man aged 18 to 29 in good health and CMV-seropositive. The rearrangement uses TRBV2 and TRBJ2-7; D gene ambiguous. This CDR3 is CASSTYEQYF. The CDR3 DNA reads TGTGCCAGCAGCACCTACGAGCAGTACTTC.